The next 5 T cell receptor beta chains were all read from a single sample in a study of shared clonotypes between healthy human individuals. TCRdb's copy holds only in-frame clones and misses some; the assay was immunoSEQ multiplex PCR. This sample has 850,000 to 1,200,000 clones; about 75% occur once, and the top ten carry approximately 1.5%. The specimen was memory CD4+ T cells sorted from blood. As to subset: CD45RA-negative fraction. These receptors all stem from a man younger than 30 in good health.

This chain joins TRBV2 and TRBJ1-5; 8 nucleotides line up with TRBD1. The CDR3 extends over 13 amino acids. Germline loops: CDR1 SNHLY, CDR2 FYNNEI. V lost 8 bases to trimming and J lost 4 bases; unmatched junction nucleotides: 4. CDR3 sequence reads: CASLGTGNQPQHF. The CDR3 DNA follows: TGTGCCAGCCTTGGGACAGGTAATCAGCCCCAGCATTTT.

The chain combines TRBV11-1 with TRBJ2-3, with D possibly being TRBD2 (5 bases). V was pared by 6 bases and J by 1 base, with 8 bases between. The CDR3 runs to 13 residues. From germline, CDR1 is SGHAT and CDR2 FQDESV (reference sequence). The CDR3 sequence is CASRFGGTDTQYF. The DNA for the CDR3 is TGTGCCAGCAGATTCGGGGGCACAGATACGCAGTATTTT.

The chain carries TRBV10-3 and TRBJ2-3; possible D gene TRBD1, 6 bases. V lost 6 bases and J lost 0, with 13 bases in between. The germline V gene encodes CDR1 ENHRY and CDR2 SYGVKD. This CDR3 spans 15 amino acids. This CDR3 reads CAIRDSPPSTDTQYF. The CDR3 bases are TGTGCCATCAGGGACAGCCCTCCGAGCACAGATACGCAGTATTTT.

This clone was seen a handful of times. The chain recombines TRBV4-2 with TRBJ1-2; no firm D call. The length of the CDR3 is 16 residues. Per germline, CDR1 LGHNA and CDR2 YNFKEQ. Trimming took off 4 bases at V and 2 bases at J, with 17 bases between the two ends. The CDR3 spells CASSPEGTGINYGYTF. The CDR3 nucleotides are TGTGCCAGCAGCCCTGAGGGTACGGGGATCAACTATGGCTACACCTTC.

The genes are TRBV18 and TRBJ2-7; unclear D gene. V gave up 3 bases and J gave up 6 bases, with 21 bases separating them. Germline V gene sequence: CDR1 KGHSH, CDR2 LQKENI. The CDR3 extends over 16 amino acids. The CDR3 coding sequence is TGTGCCAGCTCACCGGGGAACCGCTATAATAAGTCCGAGCAGTACTTC. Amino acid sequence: CASSPGNRYNKSEQYF.